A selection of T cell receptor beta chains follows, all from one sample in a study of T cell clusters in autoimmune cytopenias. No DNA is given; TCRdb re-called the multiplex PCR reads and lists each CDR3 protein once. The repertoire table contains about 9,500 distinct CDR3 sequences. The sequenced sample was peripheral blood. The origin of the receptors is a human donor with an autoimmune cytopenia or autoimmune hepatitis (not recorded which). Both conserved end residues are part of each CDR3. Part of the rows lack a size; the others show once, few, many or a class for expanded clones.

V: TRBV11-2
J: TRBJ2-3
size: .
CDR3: CASSLIWGTTDTQYF

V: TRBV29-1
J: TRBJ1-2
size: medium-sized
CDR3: CSVYSQGARDGYTF

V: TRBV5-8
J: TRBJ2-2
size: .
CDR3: CASSFPANTGELFF

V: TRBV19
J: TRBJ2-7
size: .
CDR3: CASSSRTGRSGEQYF

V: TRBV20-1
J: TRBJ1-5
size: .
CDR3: CSAPTGTGGRGQPQHF

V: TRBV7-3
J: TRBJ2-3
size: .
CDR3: CASSPLGGYPADTQYF

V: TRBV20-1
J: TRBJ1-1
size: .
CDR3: CSAGTFAEAFF

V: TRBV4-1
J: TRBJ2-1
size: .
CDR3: CASGRTEPYNEQFF

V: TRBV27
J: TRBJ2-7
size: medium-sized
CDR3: CASRRGTGGYEQYF

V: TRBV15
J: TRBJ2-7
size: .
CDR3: CATSRDFRTGAEQYF

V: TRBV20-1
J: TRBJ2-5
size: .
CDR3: CSARGRLAGGSYQETQYF

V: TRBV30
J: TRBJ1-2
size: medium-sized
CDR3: CAWTFKGQGGGYTF

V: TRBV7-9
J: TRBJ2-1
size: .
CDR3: CASSLYPGLVYNEQFF

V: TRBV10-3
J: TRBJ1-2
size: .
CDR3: CAISTSQQGAGVYGYTF

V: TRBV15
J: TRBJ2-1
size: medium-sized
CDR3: CATSRVAGEQFF

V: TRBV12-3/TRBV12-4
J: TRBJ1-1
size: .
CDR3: CASSLDTQRTEAFF

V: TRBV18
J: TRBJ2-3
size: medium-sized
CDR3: CASSPPWQTSDTQYF

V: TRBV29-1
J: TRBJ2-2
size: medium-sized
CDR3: CSVGYSGGISGELFF

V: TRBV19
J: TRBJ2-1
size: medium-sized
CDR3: CASSIGGGLYNEQFF

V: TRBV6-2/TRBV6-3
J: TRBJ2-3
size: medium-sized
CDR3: CASTGQGATDTQYF